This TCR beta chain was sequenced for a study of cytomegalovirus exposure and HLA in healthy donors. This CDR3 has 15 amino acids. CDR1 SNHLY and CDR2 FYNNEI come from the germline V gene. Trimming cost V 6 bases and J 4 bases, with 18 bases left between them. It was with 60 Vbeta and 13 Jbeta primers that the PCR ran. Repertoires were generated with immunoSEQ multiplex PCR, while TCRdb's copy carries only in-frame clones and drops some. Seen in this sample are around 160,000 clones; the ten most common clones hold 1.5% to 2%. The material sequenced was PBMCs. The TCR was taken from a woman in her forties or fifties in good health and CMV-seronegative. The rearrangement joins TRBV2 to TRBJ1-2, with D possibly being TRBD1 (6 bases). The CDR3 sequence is CASSGSGGRRYGYTF. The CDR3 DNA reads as TGTGCCAGCAGCGGTAGTGGGGGCCGGCGCTATGGCTACACCTTC.